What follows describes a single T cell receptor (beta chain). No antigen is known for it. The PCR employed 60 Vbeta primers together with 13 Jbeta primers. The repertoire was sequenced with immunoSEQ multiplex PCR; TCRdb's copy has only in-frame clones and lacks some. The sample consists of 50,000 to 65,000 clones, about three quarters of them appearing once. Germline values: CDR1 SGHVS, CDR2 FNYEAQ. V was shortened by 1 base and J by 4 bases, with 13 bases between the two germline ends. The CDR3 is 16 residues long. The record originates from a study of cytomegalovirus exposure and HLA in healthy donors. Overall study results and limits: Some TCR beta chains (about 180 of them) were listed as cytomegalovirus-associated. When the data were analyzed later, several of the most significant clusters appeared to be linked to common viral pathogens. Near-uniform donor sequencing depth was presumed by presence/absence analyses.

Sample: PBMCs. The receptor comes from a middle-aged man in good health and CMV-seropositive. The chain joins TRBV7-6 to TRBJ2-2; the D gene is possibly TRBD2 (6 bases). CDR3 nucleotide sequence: TGTGCCAGCAGCTTAGAGGGAGGTTCTCGCACCGGGGAGCTGTTTTTT. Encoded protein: CASSLEGGSRTGELFF. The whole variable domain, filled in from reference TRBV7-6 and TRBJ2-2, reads GAGVSQSPRYKVTKRGQDVALRCDPISGHVSLYWYRQALGQGPEFLTYFNYEAQQDKSGLPNDRFSAERPEGSISTLTIQRTEQRDSAMYRCASSLEGGSRTGELFFGEGSRLTVL.